A single sample gave rise to the 19 T cell receptor beta chains below, sequenced in a study of T cells in Graves' hyperthyroidism and ophthalmopathy. RNA transcripts gave rise to amplified TCR beta CDR3 regions. With the HTBI primer set, the TCR CDR3 went through a first round of RT-PCR. TCRdb re-analysed the multiplex PCR reads in MiXCR, keeping a single row per CDR3 protein. The repertoire has roughly 400,000 distinct CDR3 sequences, about 14% of them found once; the top ten carry around 28%. What was sequenced was blood. All receptors come from a man aged 50 to 59 with Graves' ophthalmopathy.

The genes are TRBV27 and TRBJ2-2, with 7 bases that match TRBD2. The V gene end was trimmed by 0 bases and the J gene end by 4 bases; junction bases not matched to a gene: 5. The germline V gene encodes CDR1 MNHEY and CDR2 SMNVEV (reference sequence). This CDR3 is 16 amino acids long. The CDR3 loop reads CASSLSRGRGTGELFF. The CDR3 DNA sequence: TGTGCCAGCAGTTTATCTCGGGGGAGGGGCACCGGGGAGCTGTTTTTT.

This clonotype was counted ten times or more. V usage is TRBV2 and J usage is TRBJ2-3, with 9 bases that match TRBD1. Germline V gene data show CDR1 as SNHLY and CDR2 as FYNNEI. V lost 7 bases to trimming and J lost 5 bases; unmatched junction nucleotides: 4. The CDR3 runs 13 residues. The CDR3 nucleotides read TGTGCCAGCATGACAGGGGGGGGAGATACGCAGTATTTT. Its translation: CASMTGGGDTQYF.

In this sample, this clonotype turned up a few times. This sequence joins TRBV6-1 and TRBJ2-7, with D possibly being TRBD2 (5 bases). Germline V lookup: CDR1 MNHNS, CDR2 SASEGT. Between the trimmed V and J ends, which lost 5 bases and 1 base, there was a span of 9 bases. The length of the CDR3 is 13 residues. The CDR3 loop reads CASSYTRSYEQYF. In DNA, the CDR3 is TGTGCCAGCAGTTATACTAGGTCCTACGAGCAGTACTTC.

The chain joins TRBV18 to TRBJ1-4; D is uncertain. The CDR3 spans 14 residues. V lost 1 base and J lost 5, with 8 bases in between. In germline, CDR1 is KGHSH, CDR2 LQKENI. CDR3: CASSPLPANEKLFF. CDR3 nucleotide sequence: TGTGCCAGCTCACCACTACCGGCGAATGAAAAACTGTTTTTT. Full variable domain (remainder filled in from reference TRBV18 and TRBJ1-4): NAGVMQNPRHLVRRRGQEARLRCSPMKGHSHVYWYRQLPEEGLKFMVYLQKENIIDESGMPKERFSAEFPKEGPSILRIQQVVRGDSAAYFCASSPLPANEKLFFGSGTQLSVL.

The sample holds many counts of this clonotype. The gene calls are TRBV3-1 and TRBJ2-5; no firm D call. Germline V CDR1 and CDR2: LGHDT, YNNKEL (reference sequence). V was cut by 1 base and J by 4 bases, with 7 bases left in between. CDR3 length: 13 amino acids. The CDR3: CASSQGTLETQYF. DNA for the CDR3: TGTGCCAGCAGCCAAGGTACTTTAGAGACCCAGTACTTC.

This chain uses TRBV29-1 with TRBJ2-5; D possibly uses TRBD1 or TRBD2 (5 bases each). The V end lost 6 bases, the J end lost 6 bases, and 20 bases lay between the germline ends. Germline V gene lookup returns CDR1 SQVTM and CDR2 ANQGSEA. CDR3 length: 14 amino acids. CDR3 DNA: TGCAGCGTGTCCCGGGACGCCGGTGGGAAGACCCAGTACTTC. Residues: CSVSRDAGGKTQYF.

The table lists this clonotype with many counts. This chain links TRBV12-3 or TRBV12-4 with TRBJ2-5; the D gene is possibly TRBD2 (7 bases). CDR3 length equals 14 residues. V lost 5 bases, J lost 5 bases, and 15 bases lay in between. In DNA form, the CDR3 reads TGTGCCAGCAGTCTCGCGGGGGCGGGGGAGACCCAGTACTTC. Protein: CASSLAGAGETQYF.

This clonotype was picked up many times. This sequence joins TRBV10-3 and TRBJ2-3; 13 nucleotides agree with TRBD2. This CDR3 is 16 amino acids long. The germline gives CDR1 ENHRY, CDR2 SYGVKD. The V and J ends lost 2 bases and 5 bases, in that order; junction bases with no gene match: 4. In nucleotides, the CDR3 is TGTGCCATCAGTGAGGGACTAGCGGGAGCGGTAGATACGCAGTATTTT. This gives the protein CAISEGLAGAVDTQYF.

A remark on this clonotype: This may be a read error: a much more frequent sequence differs by one nucleotide. The V gene is TRBV29-1, the J gene TRBJ2-3; 7 bases match TRBD2. From germline, CDR1 is SQVTM and CDR2 ANQGSEA. This CDR3 comprises 16 residues. V lost 0 bases, J lost 5 bases, and 11 bases stayed unmatched. CDR3 nucleotide sequence: TGCAGCGTTGAAGATGCCGGACTAGGGGTACTAGATACGCAGTATTTT. This translates into CSVEDAGLGVLDTQYF.

This clonotype was observed many times. V and J are TRBV20-1 and TRBJ1-5; possible D gene TRBD1, 5 bases. The CDR3 loop spans 17 amino acids. V shed 5 bases and J shed 1 base, with 21 bases lying between them. Germline V gives CDR1 DFQATT, CDR2 SNEGSKA (reference sequence). CDR3 sequence (DNA): TGCAGTGCTTACCCTGCCCCTCACCGGGACAGCAATCAGCCCCAGCATTTT. It yields the protein CSAYPAPHRDSNQPQHF.

This clonotype was picked up a small number of times. This chain uses TRBV3-1 with TRBJ2-6; TRBD2 agrees at 7 bases. The CDR3 extends over 16 amino acids. Germline lookup yields CDR1 LGHDT and CDR2 YNNKEL (reference sequence). V trimming: 3 bases; J trimming: 0 bases; junction bases outside the gene matches: 2. The CDR3 nucleotides are TGTGCCAGCAGCCACGGCGGGGGCTCTGGGGCCAACGTCCTGACTTTC. Amino acids: CASSHGGGSGANVLTF.

This clonotype occurred a few times. The chain couples TRBV24-1 to TRBJ2-1; D not certain. The germline V gene has CDR1 KGHDR and CDR2 SFDVKD. This CDR3 comprises 16 residues. Trimming stripped 2 bases from V and 3 bases from J, with 13 bases between. The CDR3 spells CATSDYRGTVYNEQFF. In DNA, the CDR3 is TGTGCCACCAGTGATTATCGCGGAACGGTCTACAATGAGCAGTTCTTC.

This clonotype came up many times. V gene TRBV18 combines with J gene TRBJ1-1; D call uncertain. With 3 bases removed from V and 9 bases from J, the gap between germline ends came to 20 bases. This CDR3 is built from 15 residues. In germline, CDR1 is KGHSH, CDR2 LQKENI. The CDR3 is CASSPGRPGIVQAFF. In DNA, the CDR3 is TGTGCCAGCTCACCTGGTCGACCGGGGATAGTACAAGCTTTCTTT.

This clonotype was counted between two and nine times. The chain links TRBV6-6 to TRBJ1-2; tentative D call: TRBD1 (6 bases). Germline CDR1 and CDR2: MNHNY and SVGAGI (reference sequence). The CDR3 spans 18 residues. V lost 0 bases and J lost 4, with 21 bases in between. CDR3 sequence: CASSYSRGGGARGYGYTF. DNA for the CDR3: TGTGCCAGCAGTTACTCAAGGGGGGGGGGGGCGAGGGGCTATGGCTACACCTTC.

The chain joins TRBV6-1 to TRBJ2-6; D call uncertain. Germline V lookup: CDR1 MNHNS, CDR2 SASEGT. This CDR3 spans 19 amino acids. V lost 7 bases, J lost 0 bases, and 22 bases lay in between. The CDR3 DNA sequence: TGTGCCAGCACCGCTCAGTCTTCCGACAAGGCCTCTGGGGCCAACGTCCTGACTTTC. It yields the protein CASTAQSSDKASGANVLTF.

In its sample, this clonotype was seen many times. V and J are TRBV7-3 and TRBJ2-7; D remains ambiguous. Germline CDR1 reads SGHTA; CDR2 reads FQGTGA. V lost 6 bases and J lost 7, with 16 bases in between. CDR3 length equals 13 residues. The DNA for the CDR3 is TGTGCCAGCAGTTTATCCTCGATGGGTGAGCAGTACTTC. Encoded protein: CASSLSSMGEQYF.

This clonotype showed up many times. The gene calls are TRBV3-1 and TRBJ2-3, with TRBD1 matching 8 bases. V lost 4 bases to trimming and J lost 1 base; unmatched junction nucleotides: 7. Per the germline V gene, CDR1 is LGHDT and CDR2 is YNNKEL (reference sequence). CDR3 length: 16 amino acids. CDR3 protein: CASSPKTGVGTDTQYF. The CDR3 bases are TGTGCCAGCAGCCCGAAGACAGGGGTGGGCACAGATACGCAGTATTTT.

A note on this clonotype: A much larger clone lies a single base off, so this may be a read error. The chain is built from TRBV2 and TRBJ2-1; 9 bases match TRBD2. The CDR3 is 20 amino acids. The germline CDR1 and CDR2 sequences are SNHLY and FYNNEI. The V segment lost 8 bases and the J segment 0 bases; nucleotides outside the gene matches: 20. The CDR3 DNA sequence: TGTGCCAGCGTGTCGTCCGGGACTAGCAACATCAGGAGCTCCTACAATGAGCAGTTCTTC. Protein sequence: CASVSSGTSNIRSSYNEQFF.

This clonotype was seen ten or more times. The chain couples TRBV12-3 or TRBV12-4 to TRBJ1-5, with D perhaps matching TRBD1 (5 bases). V was clipped by 3 bases and J by 9 bases, with 18 bases between them. The CDR3 consists of 15 residues. The CDR3: CASSFSPPTGGPQHF. DNA for the CDR3: TGTGCCAGCAGTTTTTCCCCGCCGACCGGGGGGCCCCAGCATTTT.